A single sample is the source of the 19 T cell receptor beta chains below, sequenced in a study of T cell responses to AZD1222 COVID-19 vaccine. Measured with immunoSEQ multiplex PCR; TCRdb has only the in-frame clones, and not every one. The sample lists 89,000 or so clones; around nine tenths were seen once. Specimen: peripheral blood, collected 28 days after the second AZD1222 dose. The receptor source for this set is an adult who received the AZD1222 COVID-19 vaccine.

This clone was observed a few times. CDR3 in amino acids: CASSPRGGGTNEKLFF. CDR3 nucleotide sequence: TGTGCCAGCAGCCCCCGAGGGGGAGGAACTAATGAAAAACTGTTTTTT. The chain carries TRBV9 and TRBJ1-4; the D gene is possibly TRBD1 (6 bases). With 4 bases removed from V and 1 base from J, the gap between germline ends came to 14 bases. CDR1 and CDR2 (germline): SGDLS, YYNGEE. The length of the CDR3 is 16 residues.

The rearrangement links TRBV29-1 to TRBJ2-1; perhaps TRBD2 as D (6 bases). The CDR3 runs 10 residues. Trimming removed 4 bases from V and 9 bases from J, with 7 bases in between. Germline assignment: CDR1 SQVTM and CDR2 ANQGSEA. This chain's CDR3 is CSVGSGEQFF. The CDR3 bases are TGCAGCGTTGGTAGCGGTGAGCAGTTCTTC.

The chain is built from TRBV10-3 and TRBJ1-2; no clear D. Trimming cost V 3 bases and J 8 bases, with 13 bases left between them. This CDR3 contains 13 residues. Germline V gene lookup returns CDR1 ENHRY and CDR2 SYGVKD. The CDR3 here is CAISETEPSGYTF. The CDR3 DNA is TGTGCCATCAGTGAAACAGAACCATCAGGCTACACCTTC.

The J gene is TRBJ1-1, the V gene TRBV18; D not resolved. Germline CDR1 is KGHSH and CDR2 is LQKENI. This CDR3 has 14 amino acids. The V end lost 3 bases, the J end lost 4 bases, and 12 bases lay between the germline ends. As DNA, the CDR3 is TGTGCCAGCTCACCGGAAGGAGGCCTCACTGAAGCTTTCTTT. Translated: CASSPEGGLTEAFF.

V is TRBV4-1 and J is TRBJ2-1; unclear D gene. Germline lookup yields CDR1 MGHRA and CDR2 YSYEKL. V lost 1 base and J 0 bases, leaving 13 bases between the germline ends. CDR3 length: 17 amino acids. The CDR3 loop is CASSQGWAVSSYNEQFF. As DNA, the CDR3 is TGCGCCAGCAGCCAAGGGTGGGCGGTGAGCTCCTACAATGAGCAGTTCTTC.

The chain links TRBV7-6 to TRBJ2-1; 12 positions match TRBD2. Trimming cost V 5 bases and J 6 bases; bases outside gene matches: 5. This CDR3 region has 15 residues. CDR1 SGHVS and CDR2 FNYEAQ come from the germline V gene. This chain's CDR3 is CASSGLAGGRNEQFF. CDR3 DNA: TGTGCCAGCAGCGGTCTAGCGGGGGGGCGCAATGAGCAGTTCTTC.

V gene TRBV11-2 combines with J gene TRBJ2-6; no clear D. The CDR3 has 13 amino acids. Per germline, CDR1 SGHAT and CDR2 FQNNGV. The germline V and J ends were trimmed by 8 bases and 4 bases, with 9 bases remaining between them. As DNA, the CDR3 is TGTGCCAGCTTGTGGGCCGGGGCCAACGTCCTGACTTTC. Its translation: CASLWAGANVLTF.

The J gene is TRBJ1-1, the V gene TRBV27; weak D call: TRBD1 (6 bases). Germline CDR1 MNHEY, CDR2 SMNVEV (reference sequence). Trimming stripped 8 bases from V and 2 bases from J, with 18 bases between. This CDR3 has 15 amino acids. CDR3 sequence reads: CASPYQQDRNTEAFF. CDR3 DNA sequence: TGTGCCAGCCCCTATCAACAGGACAGAAACACTGAAGCTTTCTTT.

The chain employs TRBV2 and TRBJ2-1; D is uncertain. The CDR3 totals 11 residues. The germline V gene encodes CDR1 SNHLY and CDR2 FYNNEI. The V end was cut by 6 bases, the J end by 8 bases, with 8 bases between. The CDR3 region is CASRPKDEQFF. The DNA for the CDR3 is TGTGCCAGCAGACCTAAGGATGAGCAGTTCTTC.

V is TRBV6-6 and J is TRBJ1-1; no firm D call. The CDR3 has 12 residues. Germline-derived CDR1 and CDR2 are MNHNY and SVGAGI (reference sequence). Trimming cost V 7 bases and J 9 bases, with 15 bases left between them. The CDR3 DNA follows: TGTGCCAGCAATAAGAGGCCCGAGAAAGCTTTCTTT. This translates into CASNKRPEKAFF.

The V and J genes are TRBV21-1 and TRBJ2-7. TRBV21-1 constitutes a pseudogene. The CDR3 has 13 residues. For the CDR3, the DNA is TGTGCCAGCAGCGGCCGGGGCCTATACGAGCAGTACTTC. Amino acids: CASSGRGLYEQYF.

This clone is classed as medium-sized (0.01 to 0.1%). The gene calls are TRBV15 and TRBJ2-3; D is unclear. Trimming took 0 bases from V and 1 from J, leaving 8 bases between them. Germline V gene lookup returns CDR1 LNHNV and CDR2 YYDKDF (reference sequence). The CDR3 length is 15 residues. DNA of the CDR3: TGTGCCACCAGCAGAGATCAAGCCGGCACAGATACGCAGTATTTT. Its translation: CATSRDQAGTDTQYF.

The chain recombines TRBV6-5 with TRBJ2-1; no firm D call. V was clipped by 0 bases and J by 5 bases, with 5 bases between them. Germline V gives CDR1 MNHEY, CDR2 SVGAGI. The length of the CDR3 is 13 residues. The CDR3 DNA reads TGTGCCAGCAGTTACTCTTGGAACAATGAGCAGTTCTTC. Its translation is CASSYSWNNEQFF.

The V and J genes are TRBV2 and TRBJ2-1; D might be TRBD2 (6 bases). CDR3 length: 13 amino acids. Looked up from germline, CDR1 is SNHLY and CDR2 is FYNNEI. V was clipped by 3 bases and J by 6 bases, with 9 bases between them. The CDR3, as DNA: TGTGCCAGCAGTGAGGAGGGTGGCAATGAGCAGTTCTTC. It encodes CASSEEGGNEQFF.

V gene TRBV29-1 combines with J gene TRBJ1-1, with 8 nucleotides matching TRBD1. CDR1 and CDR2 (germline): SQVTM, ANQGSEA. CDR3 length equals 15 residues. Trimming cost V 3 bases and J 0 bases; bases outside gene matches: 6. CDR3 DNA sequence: TGCAGCGTTGAGGTCAGGGGGCGCCTGAACACTGAAGCTTTCTTT. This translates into CSVEVRGRLNTEAFF.

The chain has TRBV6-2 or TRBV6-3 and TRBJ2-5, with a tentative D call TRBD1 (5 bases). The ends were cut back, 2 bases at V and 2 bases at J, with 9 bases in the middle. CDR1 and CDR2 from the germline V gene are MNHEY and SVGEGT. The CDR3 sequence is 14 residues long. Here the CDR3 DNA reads TGTGCCAGCAGTTACGTAGACAGTCAAGAGACCCAGTACTTC. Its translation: CASSYVDSQETQYF.

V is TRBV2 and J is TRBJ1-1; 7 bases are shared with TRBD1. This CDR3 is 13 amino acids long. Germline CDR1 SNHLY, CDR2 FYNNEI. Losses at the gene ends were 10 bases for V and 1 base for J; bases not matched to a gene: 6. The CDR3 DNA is TGTGCCACGGGGGGACAGCAGAACACTGAAGCTTTCTTT. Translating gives CATGGQQNTEAFF.

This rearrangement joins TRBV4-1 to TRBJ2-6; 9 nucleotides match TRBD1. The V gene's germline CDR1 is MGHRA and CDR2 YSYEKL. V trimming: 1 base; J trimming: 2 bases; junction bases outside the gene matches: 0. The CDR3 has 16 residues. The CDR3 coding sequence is TGCGCCAGCAGCCAAGGGACAGGGGCTGGGGCCAACGTCCTGACTTTC. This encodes CASSQGTGAGANVLTF.

The CDR3 sequence: CSVGGYSNQPQHF. The CDR3, as DNA: TGCAGCGTTGGGGGATATAGCAATCAGCCCCAGCATTTT. J is TRBJ1-5 and V is TRBV29-1; D uncertain. The V gene lost 4 bases and the J gene lost 0 bases, with 7 bases spanning the gap. CDR1 is SQVTM and CDR2 is ANQGSEA in the germline V gene. This CDR3 region has 13 residues.